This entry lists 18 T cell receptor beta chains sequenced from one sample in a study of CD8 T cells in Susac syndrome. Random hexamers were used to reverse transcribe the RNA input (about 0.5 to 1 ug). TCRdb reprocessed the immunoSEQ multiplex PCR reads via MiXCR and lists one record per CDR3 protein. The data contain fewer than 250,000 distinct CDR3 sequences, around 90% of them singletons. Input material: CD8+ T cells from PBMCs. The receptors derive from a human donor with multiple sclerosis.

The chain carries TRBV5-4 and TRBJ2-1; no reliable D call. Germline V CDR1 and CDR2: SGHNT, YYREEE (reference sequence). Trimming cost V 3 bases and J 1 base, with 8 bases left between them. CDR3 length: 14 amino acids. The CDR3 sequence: CASSSESSYNEQFF. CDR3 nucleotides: TGTGCCAGCAGCTCGGAGTCATCCTACAATGAGCAGTTCTTC.

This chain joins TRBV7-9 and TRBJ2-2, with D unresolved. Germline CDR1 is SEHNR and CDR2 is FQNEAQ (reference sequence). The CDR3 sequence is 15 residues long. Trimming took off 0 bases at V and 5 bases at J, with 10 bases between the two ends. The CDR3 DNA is TGTGCCAGCAGCTTAGCCCCAGGTCTGACCGGGGAGCTGTTTTTT. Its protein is CASSLAPGLTGELFF.

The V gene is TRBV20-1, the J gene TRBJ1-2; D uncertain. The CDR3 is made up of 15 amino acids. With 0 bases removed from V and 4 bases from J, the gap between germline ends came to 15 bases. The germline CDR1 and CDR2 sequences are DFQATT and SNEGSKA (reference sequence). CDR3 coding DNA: TGCAGTGCTAGAGAGGGGTCTGGAGGCCCCTATGGCTACACCTTC. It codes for CSAREGSGGPYGYTF.

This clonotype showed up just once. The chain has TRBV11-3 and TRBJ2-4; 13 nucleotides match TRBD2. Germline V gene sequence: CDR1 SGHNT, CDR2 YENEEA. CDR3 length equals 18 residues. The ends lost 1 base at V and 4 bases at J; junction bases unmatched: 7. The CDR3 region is CASSLGILLAGGKNIQYF. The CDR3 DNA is TGTGCCAGCAGCTTAGGAATTTTACTAGCGGGGGGGAAAAACATTCAGTACTTC.

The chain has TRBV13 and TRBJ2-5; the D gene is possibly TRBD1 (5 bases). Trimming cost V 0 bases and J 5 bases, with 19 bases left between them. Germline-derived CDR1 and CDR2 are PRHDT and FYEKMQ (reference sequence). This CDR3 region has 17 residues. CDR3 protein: CASSLGLSVAAGETQYF. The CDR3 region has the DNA TGTGCCAGCAGCTTAGGCTTGTCGGTGGCAGCAGGGGAGACCCAGTACTTC.

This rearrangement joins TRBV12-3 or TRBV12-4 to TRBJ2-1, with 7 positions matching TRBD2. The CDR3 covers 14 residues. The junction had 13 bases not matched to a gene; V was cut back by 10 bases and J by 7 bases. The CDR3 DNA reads TGTGCCACCCAGACCGGGGGAGGGACGAATGAGCAGTTCTTC. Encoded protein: CATQTGGGTNEQFF.

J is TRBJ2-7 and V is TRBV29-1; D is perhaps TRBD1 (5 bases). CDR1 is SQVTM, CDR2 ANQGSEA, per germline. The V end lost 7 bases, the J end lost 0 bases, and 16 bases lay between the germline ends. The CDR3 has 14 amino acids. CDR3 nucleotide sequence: TGCAGCGCTAAAGGGGAAACCTCCTCCTACGAGCAGTACTTC. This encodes CSAKGETSSYEQYF.

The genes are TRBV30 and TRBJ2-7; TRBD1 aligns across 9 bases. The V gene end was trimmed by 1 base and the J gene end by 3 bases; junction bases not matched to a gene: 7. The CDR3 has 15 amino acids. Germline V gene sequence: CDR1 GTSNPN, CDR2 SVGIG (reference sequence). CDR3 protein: CAWSEEDRGFYEQYF. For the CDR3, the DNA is TGTGCCTGGAGTGAGGAGGACAGGGGATTCTACGAGCAGTACTTC.

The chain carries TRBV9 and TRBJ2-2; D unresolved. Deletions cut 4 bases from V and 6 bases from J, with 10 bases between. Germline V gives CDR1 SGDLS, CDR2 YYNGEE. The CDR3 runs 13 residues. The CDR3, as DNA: TGTGCCAGCAGCTCCTATGGGTCCGGGGAGCTGTTTTTT. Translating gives CASSSYGSGELFF.

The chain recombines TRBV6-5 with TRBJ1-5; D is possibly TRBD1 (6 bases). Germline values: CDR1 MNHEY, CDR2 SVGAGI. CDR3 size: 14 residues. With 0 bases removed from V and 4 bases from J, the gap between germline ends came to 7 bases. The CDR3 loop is CASSYSGGNQPQHF. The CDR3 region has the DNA TGTGCCAGCAGTTACTCAGGGGGAAATCAGCCCCAGCATTTT.

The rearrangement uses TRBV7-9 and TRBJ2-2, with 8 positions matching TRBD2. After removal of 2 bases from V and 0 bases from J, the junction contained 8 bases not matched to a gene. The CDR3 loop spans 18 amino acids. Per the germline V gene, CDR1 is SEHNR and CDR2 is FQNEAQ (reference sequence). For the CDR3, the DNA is TGTGCCAGCAGCTTAACCCAGCGGGGGATCCCGAACACCGGGGAGCTGTTTTTT. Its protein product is CASSLTQRGIPNTGELFF.

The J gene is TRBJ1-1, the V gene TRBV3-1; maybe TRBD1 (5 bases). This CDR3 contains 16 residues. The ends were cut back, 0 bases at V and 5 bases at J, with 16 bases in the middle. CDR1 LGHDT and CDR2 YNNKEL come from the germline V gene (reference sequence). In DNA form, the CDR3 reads TGTGCCAGCAGCCAAGATCGGGCAGGGCGGAGGACTGAAGCTTTCTTT. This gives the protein CASSQDRAGRRTEAFF.

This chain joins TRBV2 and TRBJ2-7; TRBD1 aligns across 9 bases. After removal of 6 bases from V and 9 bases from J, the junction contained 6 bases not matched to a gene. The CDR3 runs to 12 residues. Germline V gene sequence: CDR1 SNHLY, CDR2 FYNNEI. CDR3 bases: TGTGCCAGCAGGGTACAGGGGGCAGGGCAGTACTTC. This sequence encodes CASRVQGAGQYF.

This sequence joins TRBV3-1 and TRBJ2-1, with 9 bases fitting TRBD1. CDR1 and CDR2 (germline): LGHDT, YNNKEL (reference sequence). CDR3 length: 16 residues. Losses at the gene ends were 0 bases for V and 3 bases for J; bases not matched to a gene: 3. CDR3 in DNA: TGTGCCAGCAGCCAAGATGGACAGGGGATCTACAATGAGCAGTTCTTC. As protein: CASSQDGQGIYNEQFF.

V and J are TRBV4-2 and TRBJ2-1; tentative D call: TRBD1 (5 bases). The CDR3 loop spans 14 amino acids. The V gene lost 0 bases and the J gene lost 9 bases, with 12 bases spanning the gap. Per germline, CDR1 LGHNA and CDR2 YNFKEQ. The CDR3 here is CASSQEDRQGEQFF. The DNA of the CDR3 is TGTGCCAGCAGCCAAGAGGACCGCCAGGGTGAGCAGTTCTTC.

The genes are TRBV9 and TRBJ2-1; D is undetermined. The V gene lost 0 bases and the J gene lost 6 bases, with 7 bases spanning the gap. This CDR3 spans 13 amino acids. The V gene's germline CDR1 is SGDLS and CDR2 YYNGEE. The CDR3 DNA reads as TGTGCCAGCAGCGTAGGGGGTTCCAATGAGCAGTTCTTC. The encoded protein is CASSVGGSNEQFF.

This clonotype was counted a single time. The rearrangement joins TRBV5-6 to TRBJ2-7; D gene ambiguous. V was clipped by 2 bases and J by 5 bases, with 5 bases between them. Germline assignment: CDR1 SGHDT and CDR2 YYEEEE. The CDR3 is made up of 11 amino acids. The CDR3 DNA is TGTGCCAGCAGCTTTAATCACGAGCAGTACTTC. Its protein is CASSFNHEQYF.

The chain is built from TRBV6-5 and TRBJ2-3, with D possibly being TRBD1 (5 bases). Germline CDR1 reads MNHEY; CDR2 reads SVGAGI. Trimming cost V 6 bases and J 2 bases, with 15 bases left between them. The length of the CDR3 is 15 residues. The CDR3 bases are TGTGCCAGCAGCGCGTCAGGGTCCACCACAGATACGCAGTATTTT. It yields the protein CASSASGSTTDTQYF.